These 18 T cell receptor beta chains share one sample of origin, sequenced in a study of T cells in women clearing cervical HPV infection. Assay used: immunoSEQ multiplex PCR; TCRdb lists only in-frame clones, some missing. The sample holds 25,000 to 35,000 clones. Sequenced: blood buffy coat. These receptor sequences come from a woman aged 18-70 years with a cervical HPV16 infection that either progressed to CIN3+ or cleared (not recorded which).

Note on this clone: The missing CDR3 end, 3 residues past where the read stops, is filled in from the germline J gene. V and J are TRBV20-1 and TRBJ2-4; no firm D call. Germline values: CDR1 DFQATT, CDR2 SNEGSKA (reference sequence). The CDR3 covers 13 residues. Incomplete CDR3 DNA: TGCAGTGCTAGAGATCCCCGATACTATGGT. Amino acid sequence: CSARDPRYYG. The full CDR3 protein reads CSARDPRYYGQYF.

Regarding this clone: With the read ending 3 residues before the CDR3 end, the germline J gene is used to fill in that end. The chain has TRBV7-2 and TRBJ1-2, with 7 bases aligning to TRBD1. CDR3 size: 15 residues. CDR1 and CDR2 from the germline V gene are SGHTA and FQGNSA. The V gene end was trimmed by 4 bases and the J gene end by 2 bases; junction bases not matched to a gene: 7. The sequenced CDR3 bases are TGTGCCAGCAGCTCAACAGGGGAGCAAAACTATGGC. This sequence encodes CASSSTGEQNYG. The full CDR3 sequence reads CASSSTGEQNYGYTF.

About this clone: The read gets to within 3 residues of the CDR3 end, and the germline J gene fills in the rest. The chain carries TRBV19 and TRBJ2-5, with D perhaps TRBD2 (5 bases). The CDR3 is 12 residues long. Per the germline V gene, CDR1 is LNHDA and CDR2 is SQIVND (reference sequence). V gave up 7 bases and J gave up 4 bases, with 10 bases separating them. Incomplete CDR3 DNA: TGTGCCAGTAAAGATGCGGGAGAGACC. Protein sequence: CASKDAGET. The entire CDR3 protein reads CASKDAGETQYF.

CDR3 sequence reads: CASSEQGATEAFF. The DNA read from the CDR3 is TGTGCCAGCAGTGAACAGGGAGCCACTGAA. The gene calls are TRBV6-1 and TRBJ1-1; TRBD1 might be the D (5 bases). The read ends 3 residues shy of where the CDR3 ends; the end is completed using the germline J gene. V lost 2 bases to trimming and J lost 4 bases, with 8 bases between them. Germline lookup yields CDR1 MNHNS and CDR2 SASEGT. This CDR3 has 13 residues.

Details on this clone: Sequence at one end of the junction differs from germline and may be a read error. The read is 3 residues too short to cover the CDR3 end, so that end is filled in from the germline J gene. This chain connects TRBV7-7 to TRBJ2-7; 7 bases are a match to TRBD2. The CDR3 length is 13 residues. The germline V gene has CDR1 SSHAT and CDR2 FNYEAQ (reference sequence). The CDR3 DNA, read in part, is TGTGCTAGCAGCCAGGGACTAAACTACGAG. It encodes CASSQGLNYE. The complete CDR3 sequence is CASSQGLNYEQYF.

Comments on this clone: The read is 3 residues too short to cover the CDR3 end, so that end is filled in from the germline J gene. The chain recombines TRBV4-2 with TRBJ2-3, with 8 bases aligning to TRBD2. CDR1 is LGHNA and CDR2 is YNFKEQ in the germline V gene. The CDR3 is made up of 15 amino acids. V lost 2 bases to trimming and J lost 2 bases; unmatched junction nucleotides: 3. The CDR3 reads CASSQKAGDTDTQYF. CDR3 DNA (partial): TGTGCCAGCAGCCAAAAAGCGGGGGACACAGATACG.

Measured by frequency, this clone is medium-sized (0.01 to 0.1%). The read finishes 3 residues shy of the CDR3 end, and the germline J gene is used to complete it. The chain recombines TRBV5-6 with TRBJ1-2, with 11 bases matching TRBD1. V shed 5 bases, J shed 4 bases, and the junction held 4 bases outside the gene matches. Germline values: CDR1 SGHDT, CDR2 YYEEEE. The CDR3 extends over 14 amino acids. CDR3 DNA, as far as it was read: TGTGCCAGCAGTCGGGACAGGGGGTTCTATGGC. This codes for CASSRDRGFYG. The full CDR3 is CASSRDRGFYGYTF.

Notes on this clone: Read sequence stops 3 residues before the CDR3 end, and the germline J gene provides the missing end. V usage is TRBV6-2 or TRBV6-3 and J usage is TRBJ1-2; D gene ambiguous. Germline loops: CDR1 MNHEY, CDR2 SVGEGT. The CDR3 has 17 residues. The DNA read from the CDR3 is TGTGCCAGCAGTTACGCCGAGAGACTAGCCCCCTACAATGAC. Its protein product is CASSYAERLAPYND. The CDR3, in full, reads CASSYAERLAPYNDYTF.

Regarding this clone: The read terminates 3 residues before the CDR3 end, so the remaining end is supplied by the germline J gene. The gene calls are TRBV5-6 and TRBJ1-5; 9 positions agree with TRBD1. Germline V gene lookup returns CDR1 SGHDT and CDR2 YYEEEE. V shed 4 bases, J shed 4 bases, and the junction held 3 bases outside the gene matches. The CDR3 consists of 14 residues. Incomplete CDR3 DNA: TGTGCCAGCAGCCACAGGGGGCGTAATCAGCCC. Amino acid sequence: CASSHRGRNQP. The entire CDR3 sequence reads CASSHRGRNQPQHF.

About this clone itself: The read stops 3 residues short of the end of the CDR3; the missing end is completed from the germline J gene. This chain links TRBV29-1 with TRBJ2-2; 8 bases agree with TRBD1. Germline V lookup: CDR1 SQVTM, CDR2 ANQGSEA. This CDR3 is built from 13 residues. CDR3 bases read: TGCAGCGTTGATGTAACAGGGGGTGAAAAG. Translation gives CSVDVTGGEK. The entire CDR3 sequence reads CSVDVTGGEKLFF.

Details on this clone: An end of the junction differs from the germline gene, which may be a read error. The sequenced fragment ends 3 residues before the CDR3 boundary, so the rest is inferred from the germline J gene. The V and J genes are TRBV7-7 and TRBJ2-2, with D possibly TRBD2 on 5 matching bases. CDR1 is SSHAT and CDR2 is FNYEAQ in the germline V gene (reference sequence). The CDR3 consists of 14 residues. The CDR3 sequence: CASSLATGTGELFF. The part of the CDR3 DNA that was read is TGTGCTAGCAGCTTAGCAACGGGGACCGGGGAG.

Comment on this clone: The CDR3 end is not reached by the read, which stops 3 residues before it; the germline J gene fills it in. The chain links TRBV7-6 to TRBJ2-3; 11 nucleotides agree with TRBD2. This CDR3 comprises 17 residues. V lost 5 bases and J lost 5; bases outside the gene matches: 12. Germline CDR1 and CDR2: SGHVS and FNYEAQ. The CDR3 bases that were read are TGTGCCAGCAGCCCCCGAGGTAGCGGGGGGGCCAGAGATACG. Translated, it gives CASSPRGSGGARDT. The entire CDR3 protein reads CASSPRGSGGARDTQYF.

The CDR3 DNA, read in part, is TGTGCCAGCAGCAACGGACGGACTAGCACAGATACC. Its protein product is CASSNGRTSTDT. In full, the CDR3 reads CASSNGRTSTDTYTF. The J gene is TRBJ1-2, the V gene TRBV7-8; D remains unclear. The read finishes 3 residues shy of the CDR3 end, and the germline J gene is used to complete it. The CDR3 totals 15 residues. Germline CDR1 and CDR2: SGHVS and FQNEAQ. Looking up the rest from reference TRBV7-8 and TRBJ1-2 gives the full variable domain: GAGVSQSPRYKVAKRGQDVALRCDPISGHVSLFWYQQALGQGPEFLTYFQNEAQLDKSGLPSDRFFAERPEGSVSTLKIQRTQQEDSAVYLCASSNGRTSTDTYTFGSGTRLTVV.

A word on this clone: The read gets to within 3 residues of the CDR3 end, and the germline J gene fills in the rest. The rearrangement links TRBV7-2 to TRBJ2-7; 8 positions match TRBD1. J gave up 0 bases and V 8 bases, and 6 bases lay outside the gene matches. Germline CDR1 reads SGHTA; CDR2 reads FQGNSA. The CDR3 has 14 amino acids. The DNA read from the CDR3 is TGTGCCAGCTCCTGGACAGGGCCCTCCTACGAG. Amino acid sequence: CASSWTGPSYE. The entire CDR3 protein reads CASSWTGPSYEQYF. Filled out from reference TRBV7-2 and TRBJ2-7, the complete variable domain reads GAGVSQSPSNKVTEKGKDVELRCDPISGHTALYWYRQSLGQGLEFLIYFQGNSAPDKSGLPSDRFSAERTGGSVSTLTIQRTQQEDSAVYLCASSWTGPSYEQYFGPGTRLTVT.

A word on this clone: The sequence runs out 3 residues before the end of the CDR3; the remainder is reconstructed from the germline J gene. This chain connects TRBV18 to TRBJ1-1; unclear D gene. Germline V gene data show CDR1 as KGHSH and CDR2 as LQKENI. This CDR3 has 12 residues. Partial CDR3 DNA: TGTGCCAGCTCACCACCGGGCGAGACA. Translating gives CASSPPGET. The entire CDR3 sequence reads CASSPPGETAFF.

With regard to this clone: The read halts 3 residues ahead of the CDR3 end, with the missing end drawn from the germline J gene. The chain employs TRBV7-8 and TRBJ2-3, with 8 positions matching TRBD2. CDR3 length: 18 residues. Germline CDR1 and CDR2: SGHVS and FQNEAQ. The CDR3 is CASSRTPTLAGVYETQYF. CDR3 DNA, as far as it was read: TGTGCCAGCAGCCGTACTCCCACCCTAGCGGGTGTGTATGAGACG.

A word on this clone: The observed sequence ends 3 residues before the CDR3 terminus, with the missing tail filled in from the germline J gene. The rearrangement uses TRBV7-9 and TRBJ2-3, with 7 nucleotides matching TRBD1. CDR1 is SEHNR, CDR2 FQNEAQ, per germline (reference sequence). The length of the CDR3 is 15 residues. The covered CDR3 bases are TGTGCCAGCAGCTCCGTGCAGGGGGAAGGTCAGCCG. This translates into CASSSVQGEGQP. The full CDR3 protein is CASSSVQGEGQPQYF. The full variable domain, its missing parts supplied by reference TRBV7-9 and TRBJ2-3, is DTGVSQNPRHKITKRGQNVTFRCDPISEHNRLYWYRQTLGQGPEFLTYFQNEAQLEKSRLLSDRFSAERPKGSFSTLEIQRTEQGDSAMYLCASSSVQGEGQPQYFGPGTRLTVL.

Here the CDR3 reads CASSDRDGSYNSPLHF. CDR3 DNA (partial): TGTGCCAGCAGCGACAGGGACGGATCCTATAATTCACCC. The chain combines TRBV13 with TRBJ1-6, with 7 bases aligning to TRBD1. The CDR3 end is not reached by the read, which stops 3 residues before it; the germline J gene fills it in. In germline, CDR1 is PRHDT, CDR2 FYEKMQ (reference sequence). This CDR3 has 16 amino acids. The V segment lost 5 bases and the J segment 1 base; nucleotides outside the gene matches: 5.